The T cell receptor beta chain described here comes from a study of T cell responses to AZD1222 COVID-19 vaccine. Whole-study results and caveats: White British people made up most donors, females outnumbered males, and clonal diversity was possibly underestimated. Seropositive AZD1222 recipients at baseline numbered only five to seven. Repertoires were sampled only after the peak T cell response.

The analysis combined second doses at about 4 or about 12 weeks. Germline V gene data show CDR1 as MDHEN and CDR2 as SYDVKM. The CDR3 length is 19 residues. Trimming removed 4 bases from V and 0 bases from J, with 22 bases in between. As to this clone: Its antigen is not identified.

Here immunoSEQ multiplex PCR was the method, and the copy in TCRdb shows in-frame clones only, minus some. The sample includes around 54,000 clones, approximately 86% of them seen just once. The rearrangement links TRBV28 to TRBJ1-5; D might be TRBD1 (6 bases). The receptor was isolated from an adult who received the AZD1222 COVID-19 vaccine. The source was peripheral blood, collected 28 days after the second AZD1222 dose. The CDR3 DNA reads as TGTGCCAGCAGTTCTCCAGGGGCCCCAACCTTCTATAGCAATCAGCCCCAGCATTTT. It codes for CASSSPGAPTFYSNQPQHF.